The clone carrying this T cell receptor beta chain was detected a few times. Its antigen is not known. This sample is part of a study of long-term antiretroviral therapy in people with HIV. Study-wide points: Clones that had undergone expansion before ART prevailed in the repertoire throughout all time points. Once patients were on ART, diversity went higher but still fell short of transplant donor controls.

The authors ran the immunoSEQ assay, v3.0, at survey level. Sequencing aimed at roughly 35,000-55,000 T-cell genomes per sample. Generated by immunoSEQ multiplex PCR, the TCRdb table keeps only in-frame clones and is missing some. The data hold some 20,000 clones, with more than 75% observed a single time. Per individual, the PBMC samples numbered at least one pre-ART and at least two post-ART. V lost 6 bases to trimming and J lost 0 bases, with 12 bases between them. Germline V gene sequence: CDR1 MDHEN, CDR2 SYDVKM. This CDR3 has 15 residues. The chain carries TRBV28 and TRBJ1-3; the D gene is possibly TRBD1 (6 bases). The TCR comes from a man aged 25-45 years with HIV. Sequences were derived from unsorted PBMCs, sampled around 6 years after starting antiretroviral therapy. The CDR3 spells CASRRDTSSGNTIYF. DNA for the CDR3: TGTGCCAGCAGGCGGGACACGAGCTCTGGAAACACCATATATTTT.